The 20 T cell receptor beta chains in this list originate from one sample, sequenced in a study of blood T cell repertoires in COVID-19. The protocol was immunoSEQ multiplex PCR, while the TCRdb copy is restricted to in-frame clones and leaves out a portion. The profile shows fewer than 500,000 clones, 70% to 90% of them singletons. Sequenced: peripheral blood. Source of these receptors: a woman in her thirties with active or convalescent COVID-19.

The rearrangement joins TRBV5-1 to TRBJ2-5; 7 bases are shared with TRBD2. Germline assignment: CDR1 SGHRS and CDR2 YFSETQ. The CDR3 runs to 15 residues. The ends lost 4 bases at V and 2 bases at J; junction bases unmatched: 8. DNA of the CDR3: TGCGCCAGCAGCCCTACCCACGGGGGGCAAGAGACCCAGTACTTC. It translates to CASSPTHGGQETQYF.

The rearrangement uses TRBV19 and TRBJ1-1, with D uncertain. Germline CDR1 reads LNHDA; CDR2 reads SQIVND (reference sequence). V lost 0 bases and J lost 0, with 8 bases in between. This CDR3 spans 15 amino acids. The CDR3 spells CASSIEKQMNTEAFF. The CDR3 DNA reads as TGTGCCAGTAGTATAGAAAAGCAAATGAACACTGAAGCTTTCTTT.

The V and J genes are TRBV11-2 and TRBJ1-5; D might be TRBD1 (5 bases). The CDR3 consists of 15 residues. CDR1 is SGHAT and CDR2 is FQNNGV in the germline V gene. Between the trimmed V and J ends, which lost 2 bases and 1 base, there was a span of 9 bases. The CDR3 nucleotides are TGTGCCAGCAGCTTACAGGGTACAAGCAATCAGCCCCAGCATTTT. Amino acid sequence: CASSLQGTSNQPQHF. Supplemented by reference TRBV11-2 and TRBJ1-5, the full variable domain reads EAGVAQSPRYKIIEKRQSVAFWCNPISGHATLYWYQQILGQGPKLLIQFQNNGVVDDSQLPKDRFSAERLKGVDSTLKIQPAKLEDSAVYLCASSLQGTSNQPQHFGDGTRLSIL.

The CDR3 loop is CASSGTGIYEQYF. The CDR3 DNA is TGTGCCAGCTCCGGGACAGGGATCTACGAGCAGTACTTC. This rearrangement joins TRBV27 to TRBJ2-7; 9 positions agree with TRBD1. The CDR3 loop spans 13 amino acids. The germline gives CDR1 MNHEY, CDR2 SMNVEV (reference sequence). V was pared by 8 bases and J by 3 bases, with 5 bases of the junction left unmatched.

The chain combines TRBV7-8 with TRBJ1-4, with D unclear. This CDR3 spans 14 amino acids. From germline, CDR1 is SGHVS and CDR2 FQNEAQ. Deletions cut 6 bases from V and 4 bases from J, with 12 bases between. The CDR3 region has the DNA TGTGCCAGCAGTGGGGAGTGGGGTAATGAAAAACTGTTTTTT. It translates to CASSGEWGNEKLFF.

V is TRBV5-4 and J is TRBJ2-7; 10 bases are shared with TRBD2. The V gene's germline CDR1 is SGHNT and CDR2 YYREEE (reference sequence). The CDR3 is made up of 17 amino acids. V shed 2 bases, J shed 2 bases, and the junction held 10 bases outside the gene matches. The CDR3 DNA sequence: TGTGCCAGCAGCTTAAGCTCGGGACTAGCGAACGCCTACGAGCAGTACTTC. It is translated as CASSLSSGLANAYEQYF.

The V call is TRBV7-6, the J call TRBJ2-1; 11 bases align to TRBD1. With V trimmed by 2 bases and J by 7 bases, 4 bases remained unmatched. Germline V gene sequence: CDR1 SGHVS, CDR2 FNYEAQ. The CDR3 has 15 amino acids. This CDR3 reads CASSLMGQGDNEQFF. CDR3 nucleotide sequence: TGTGCCAGCAGCTTAATGGGACAGGGGGATAATGAGCAGTTCTTC.

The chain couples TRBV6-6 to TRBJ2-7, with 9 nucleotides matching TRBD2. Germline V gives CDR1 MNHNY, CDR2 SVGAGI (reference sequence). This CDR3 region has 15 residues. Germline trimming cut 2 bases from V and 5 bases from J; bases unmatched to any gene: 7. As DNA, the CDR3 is TGTGCCAGCAGTTACGGGCGGGAGGGCCCGAACGAGCAGTACTTC. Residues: CASSYGREGPNEQYF.

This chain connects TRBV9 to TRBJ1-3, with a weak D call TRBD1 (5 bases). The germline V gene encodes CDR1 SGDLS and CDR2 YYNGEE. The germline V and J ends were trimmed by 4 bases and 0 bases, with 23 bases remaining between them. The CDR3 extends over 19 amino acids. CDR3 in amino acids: CASSRTLGVDGNSGNTIYF. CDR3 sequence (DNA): TGTGCCAGCAGCCGGACACTGGGCGTGGACGGCAACTCTGGAAACACCATATATTTT.

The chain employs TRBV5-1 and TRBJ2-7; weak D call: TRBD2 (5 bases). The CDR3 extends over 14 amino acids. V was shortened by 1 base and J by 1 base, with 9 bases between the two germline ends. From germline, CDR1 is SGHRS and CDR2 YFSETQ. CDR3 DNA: TGCGCCAGCAGCTTGCGGGGAGATTCCTACGAGCAGTACTTC. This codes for CASSLRGDSYEQYF.

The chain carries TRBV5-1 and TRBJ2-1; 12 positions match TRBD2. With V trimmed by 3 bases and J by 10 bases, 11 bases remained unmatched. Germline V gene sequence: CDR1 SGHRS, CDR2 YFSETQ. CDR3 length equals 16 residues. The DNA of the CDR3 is TGCGCCAGCAGCTCCCTATCTAGCGGGGGGGCCGAGGAGCAGTTCTTC. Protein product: CASSSLSSGGAEEQFF.

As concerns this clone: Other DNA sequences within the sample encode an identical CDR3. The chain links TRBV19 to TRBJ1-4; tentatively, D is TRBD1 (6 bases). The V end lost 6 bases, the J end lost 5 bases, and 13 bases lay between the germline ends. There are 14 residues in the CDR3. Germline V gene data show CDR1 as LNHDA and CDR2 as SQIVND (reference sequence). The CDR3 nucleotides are TGTGCCAGTAGAGATGACAGGTCAAATGAAAAACTGTTTTTT. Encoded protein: CASRDDRSNEKLFF. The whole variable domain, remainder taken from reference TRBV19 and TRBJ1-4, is DGGITQSPKYLFRKEGQNVTLSCEQNLNHDAMYWYRQDPGQGLRLIYYSQIVNDFQKGDIAEGYSVSREKKESFPLTVTSAQKNPTAFYLCASRDDRSNEKLFFGSGTQLSVL.

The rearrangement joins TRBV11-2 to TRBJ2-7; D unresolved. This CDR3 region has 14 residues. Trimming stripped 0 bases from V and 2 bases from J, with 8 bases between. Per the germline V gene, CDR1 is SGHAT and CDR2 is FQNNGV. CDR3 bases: TGTGCCAGCAGCTTAGAGAGCATCCCCTACGAGCAGTACTTC. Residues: CASSLESIPYEQYF.

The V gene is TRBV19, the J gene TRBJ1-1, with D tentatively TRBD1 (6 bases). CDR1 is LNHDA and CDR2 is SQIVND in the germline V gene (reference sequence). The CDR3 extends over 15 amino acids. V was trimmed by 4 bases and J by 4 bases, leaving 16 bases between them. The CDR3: CASSTRTVRGTEAFF. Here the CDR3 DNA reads TGTGCCAGTAGTACCAGGACAGTTCGGGGCACTGAAGCTTTCTTT.

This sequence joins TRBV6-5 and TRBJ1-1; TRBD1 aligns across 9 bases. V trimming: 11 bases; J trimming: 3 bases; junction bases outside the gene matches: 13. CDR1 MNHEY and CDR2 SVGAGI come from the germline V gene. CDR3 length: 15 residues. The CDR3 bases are TGTGCCGGAAATCCAGGGACAGGGAAATACACTGAAGCTTTCTTT. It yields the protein CAGNPGTGKYTEAFF.

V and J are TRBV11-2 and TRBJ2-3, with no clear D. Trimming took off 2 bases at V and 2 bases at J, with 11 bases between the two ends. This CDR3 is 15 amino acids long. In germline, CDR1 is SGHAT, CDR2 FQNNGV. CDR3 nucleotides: TGTGCCAGCAGCTTAAGTGGGCTCCTCACAGATACGCAGTATTTT. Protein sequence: CASSLSGLLTDTQYF. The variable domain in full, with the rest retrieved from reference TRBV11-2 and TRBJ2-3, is EAGVAQSPRYKIIEKRQSVAFWCNPISGHATLYWYQQILGQGPKLLIQFQNNGVVDDSQLPKDRFSAERLKGVDSTLKIQPAKLEDSAVYLCASSLSGLLTDTQYFGPGTRLTVL.

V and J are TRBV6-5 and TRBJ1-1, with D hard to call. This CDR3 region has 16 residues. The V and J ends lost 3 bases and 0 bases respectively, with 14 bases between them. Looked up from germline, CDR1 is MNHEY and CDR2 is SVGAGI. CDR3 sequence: CASSYALEGLNTEAFF. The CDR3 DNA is TGTGCCAGCAGTTATGCGTTGGAGGGATTGAACACTGAAGCTTTCTTT.

CDR3 sequence: CASSTRQVFYEQYF. DNA of the CDR3: TGTGCCAGCAGCACAAGACAGGTTTTCTACGAGCAGTACTTC. The V and J genes are TRBV11-2 and TRBJ2-7, with a weak D call TRBD1 (6 bases). This CDR3 has 14 residues. V was trimmed by 5 bases and J by 3 bases, leaving 14 bases between them. Germline loops: CDR1 SGHAT, CDR2 FQNNGV.

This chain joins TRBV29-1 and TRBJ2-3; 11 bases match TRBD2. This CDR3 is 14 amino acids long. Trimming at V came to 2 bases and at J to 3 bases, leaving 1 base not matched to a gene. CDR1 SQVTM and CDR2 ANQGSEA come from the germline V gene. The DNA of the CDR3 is TGCAGCGTTGAAACTAGCGGGAGTACAGATACGCAGTATTTT. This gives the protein CSVETSGSTDTQYF.

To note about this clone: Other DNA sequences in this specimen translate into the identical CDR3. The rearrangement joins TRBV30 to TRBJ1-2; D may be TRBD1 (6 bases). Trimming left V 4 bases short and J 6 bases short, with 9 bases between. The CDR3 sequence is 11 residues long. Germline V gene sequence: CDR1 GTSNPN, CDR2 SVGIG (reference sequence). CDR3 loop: CAWTRGDGYTF. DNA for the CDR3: TGTGCCTGGACCAGGGGAGATGGCTACACCTTC.